A single sample gave rise to the 25 T cell receptor beta chains below, sequenced in a study of T cells expressing NK-cell markers. TCRdb re-called the 5' RACE reads and shows each CDR3 protein once, DNA omitted. Listed are roughly 380,000 distinct CDR3 sequences; roughly 5.2% falls within the top ten. The sequencing input was blood T cells: a sorted CD56 or NKG2C T cell subset, CD4+ or CD8+ T cells, or bulk PBMC T cells (not recorded which). These receptors originate from a man aged 18 to 69 in good health.

CDR3 region: CAISERAVTYEQYF. The chain recombines TRBV10-3 with TRBJ2-7. Germline lookup yields CDR1 ENHRY and CDR2 SYGVKD. The CDR3 covers 14 residues.

The chain couples TRBV2 to TRBJ2-1; TCRdb outputs TRBD1, but without DNA this stays unchecked. The CDR3 extends over 15 amino acids. Germline CDR1 reads SNHLY; CDR2 reads FYNNEI. The CDR3 spells CASRESGGTRNEQFF.

This chain joins TRBV4-2 and TRBJ2-5; TCRdb names TRBD2, which stays unverified in the absence of DNA. This CDR3 is built from 16 residues. The germline gives CDR1 LGHNA, CDR2 YNFKEQ. The CDR3 protein is CASSRERGVTQETQYF.

J is TRBJ1-2 and V is TRBV18. Germline CDR1 KGHSH, CDR2 LQKENI. The CDR3 is 15 amino acids. The CDR3 spells CASSPPAGGSYGYTF.

This rearrangement joins TRBV2 to TRBJ2-3; TCRdb proposes TRBD2, but this gene call is untestable without DNA. This CDR3 comprises 14 residues. Germline CDR1 reads SNHLY; CDR2 reads FYNNEI. The CDR3 here is CASRFSGGVDTQYF.

The chain recombines TRBV4-1 with TRBJ2-7; there is no DNA to check the TCRdb D call of TRBD1. Per the germline V gene, CDR1 is MGHRA and CDR2 is YSYEKL. There are 15 residues in the CDR3. The CDR3 protein is CASATDRGNNYEQYF.

This chain's CDR3 is CASSPVQGVGETQYF. J is TRBJ2-5 and V is TRBV12-3 or TRBV12-4; TCRdb's assignment of TRBD1 cannot be checked, as there is no DNA. The CDR3 has 15 amino acids.

V usage is TRBV20-1 and J usage is TRBJ2-5; the D call of TRBD1 rests on TCRdb alone, since no DNA is present to check it. The CDR3 covers 13 residues. Germline lookup yields CDR1 DFQATT and CDR2 SNEGSKA (reference sequence). CDR3: CSAAEDREETQYF.

The chain employs TRBV2 and TRBJ2-4; absent DNA, TCRdb's TRBD2 call cannot be checked. Per the germline V gene, CDR1 is SNHLY and CDR2 is FYNNEI. CDR3 size: 16 residues. CDR3 region: CASSLAGGLAKNIQYF. The whole variable domain, remainder taken from reference TRBV2 and TRBJ2-4, is EPEVTQTPSHQVTQMGQEVILRCVPISNHLYFYWYRQILGQKVEFLVSFYNNEISEKSEIFDDQFSVERPDGSNFTLKIRSTKLEDSAMYFCASSLAGGLAKNIQYFGAGTRLSVL.

The V gene is TRBV20-1, the J gene TRBJ1-2; lacking DNA, the TRBD1 call made by TCRdb goes unchecked. CDR3 length: 12 residues. CDR1 and CDR2 (germline): DFQATT, SNEGSKA (reference sequence). The CDR3 sequence: CSAISGVDGYTF.

The chain joins TRBV3-1 to TRBJ2-5; checking the TCRdb D call of TRBD2 is not possible without DNA. CDR1 is LGHDT and CDR2 is YNNKEL in the germline V gene (reference sequence). The CDR3 sequence is 18 residues long. The CDR3 is CASSNTMGGLADKETQYF.

The rearrangement uses TRBV24-1 and TRBJ2-1. The CDR3 runs to 14 residues. Looked up from germline, CDR1 is KGHDR and CDR2 is SFDVKD. The CDR3 sequence: CATSEWGPNNEQFF.

This chain connects TRBV7-2 to TRBJ2-5. Germline V gives CDR1 SGHTA, CDR2 FQGNSA. The CDR3 is 14 amino acids. CDR3 region: CASSLEPTQETQYF.

The V and J genes are TRBV11-2 and TRBJ2-5; TCRdb calls TRBD1, which cannot be checked without DNA. The CDR3 is made up of 13 amino acids. Germline V gene data show CDR1 as SGHAT and CDR2 as FQNNGV. The CDR3 loop is CASGFDRGETQYF.

The chain joins TRBV30 to TRBJ1-5; TCRdb outputs TRBD1, but without DNA this stays unchecked. The CDR3 spans 14 residues. Germline values: CDR1 GTSNPN, CDR2 SVGIG (reference sequence). CDR3: CAWSRGGGNQPQHF.

This chain joins TRBV3-1 and TRBJ2-3; as DNA is missing, the TRBD2 call by TCRdb cannot be tested. This CDR3 is 17 amino acids long. The germline gives CDR1 LGHDT, CDR2 YNNKEL (reference sequence). The chain's CDR3 is CASSHPGLAGGLDTQYF.

The CDR3 sequence: CASRDRQGAFRKYF. This chain connects TRBV28 to TRBJ2-7; TCRdb returns TRBD1, unconfirmable since there is no DNA. Per germline, CDR1 MDHEN and CDR2 SYDVKM. The CDR3 contains 14 residues. Variable domain in full (rest from reference TRBV28 and TRBJ2-7): DVKVTQSSRYLVKRTGEKVFLECVQDMDHENMFWYRQDPGLGLRLIYFSYDVKMKEKGDIPEGYSVSREKKERFSLILESASTNQTSMYLCASRDRQGAFRKYFGPGTRLTVT.

The chain joins TRBV5-1 to TRBJ2-3; checking the TCRdb D call of TRBD1 is not possible without DNA. The CDR3 has 19 amino acids. CDR1 is SGHRS, CDR2 YFSETQ, per germline. CDR3 protein: CASSYPREGGLITTDTQYF.

The V gene is TRBV3-1, the J gene TRBJ1-2; without DNA, the TCRdb call of TRBD1 cannot be checked. The length of the CDR3 is 16 residues. Germline loops: CDR1 LGHDT, CDR2 YNNKEL (reference sequence). CDR3 protein: CASSHRDRGSLYGYTF.

The J gene is TRBJ2-3, the V gene TRBV4-1; absent DNA, TCRdb's TRBD1 call cannot be checked. Germline-derived CDR1 and CDR2 are MGHRA and YSYEKL. The CDR3 is made up of 15 amino acids. The CDR3 region is CASSQVGVRFDTQYF.

The chain combines TRBV6-4 with TRBJ2-1; TCRdb names TRBD2, which stays unverified in the absence of DNA. This CDR3 has 13 amino acids. Looked up from germline, CDR1 is MRHNA and CDR2 is SNTAGT. CDR3 amino acids: CASSETSFNEQFF.

The gene calls are TRBV7-3 and TRBJ2-3; absent DNA, TCRdb's TRBD1 call cannot be checked. This CDR3 spans 15 amino acids. The V gene's germline CDR1 is SGHTA and CDR2 FQGTGA. The CDR3 is CASSLNSPVADTQYF.

V usage is TRBV7-9 and J usage is TRBJ2-7; TCRdb's D call of TRBD2 is untestable without DNA. Germline values: CDR1 SEHNR, CDR2 FQNEAQ (reference sequence). This CDR3 spans 17 amino acids. The CDR3 is CASRPPARTAKGYEQYF.

The chain uses TRBV5-6 and TRBJ1-5. The V gene's germline CDR1 is SGHDT and CDR2 YYEEEE. This CDR3 comprises 14 residues. The chain's CDR3 is CASSLNGRGQPQHF.

V and J are TRBV6-1 and TRBJ2-7. CDR3 size: 14 residues. Germline-derived CDR1 and CDR2 are MNHNS and SASEGT. The CDR3 loop is CASSEAPHLYEQYF.